A selection of T cell receptor beta chains follows, all from one sample in a study of CD8 T cells in ankylosing spondylitis. In TCRdb, the 5' RACE reads were re-called with MiXCR into one record per CDR3 protein. The data show about 390,000 distinct CDR3 sequences, about a fifth seen once. Sequencing was done on a sample of blood, either unsorted or a sorted T cell fraction (not recorded which). These receptors originate from a male donor with ankylosing spondylitis. The CDR3 runs from the conserved cysteine through the conserved F or W. The D gene is left open where the match is weak. Size is omitted from some rows. Given values are once, few, many or a class for expanded clones.

DNA,CDR3,D,J,V,size
TGCGCCAGCAGCTTGGCCCCGGGACAGGGACGCAATCAGCCCCAGCATTTT,CASSLAPGQGRNQPQHF,TRBD1,TRBJ1-5,TRBV5-1,-
TGCAGTGCAACCCGGACACTCGGCACCGGGGAGCTGTTTTTT,CSATRTLGTGELFF,-,TRBJ2-2,TRBV20-1,-
TGTGCCAGCGGCGGGCGTGGGCCCCAGCATTTT,CASGGRGPQHF,-,TRBJ1-5,TRBV28,few
TGTGCCAGCAGTTTAGCGGAGACACCCGATCAGCCCCAGCATTTT,CASSLAETPDQPQHF,-,TRBJ1-5,TRBV12-3/TRBV12-4,-
TGCAGCGTTGAGCGAGGGGCACTAGGCACAGATACGCAGTATTTT,CSVERGALGTDTQYF,-,TRBJ2-3,TRBV29-1,few
TGTGCCAGCACCCAGGATCCTAGCGGGGACAATGAGCAGTTCTTC,CASTQDPSGDNEQFF,TRBD2,TRBJ2-1,TRBV28,-
TGTGCCAGCAGCTTAACGATCCAGCGGGCCACAGATACGCAGTATTTT,CASSLTIQRATDTQYF,-,TRBJ2-3,TRBV7-3,-
TGTGCCAGCAGTTTTGGGACAGTTTCCTCTGGAAACACCATATATTTT,CASSFGTVSSGNTIYF,TRBD1,TRBJ1-3,TRBV6-5,few
TGTGCCAGCAGCTTAGTACGTAGCGGGAGATATGAGACCCAGTACTTC,CASSLVRSGRYETQYF,TRBD2,TRBJ2-5,TRBV7-2,few
TGCAGCGTACTGAATGCTGCGACTGAAGCTTTCTTT,CSVLNAATEAFF,-,TRBJ1-1,TRBV29-1,-
TGCGCCAGCAGCCTAAGAGCCCACCTAGCGGGAGGGCCCCCGAACACCGGGGAGCTGTTTTTT,CASSLRAHLAGGPPNTGELFF,TRBD2,TRBJ2-2,TRBV4-1,-
TGCGCCAGCAGCCGGCTAGGTAGTTATAATTCACCCCTCCACTTT,CASSRLGSYNSPLHF,-,TRBJ1-6,TRBV5-1,-
TGTGCCAGCAGCTTACCGGGGATTCGGACCCAGTACTTC,CASSLPGIRTQYF,-,TRBJ2-5,TRBV7-2,once
TGCAGTGCCATTACAGGGGGCAATCAGCCCCAGCATTTT,CSAITGGNQPQHF,TRBD1,TRBJ1-5,TRBV20-1,few
TGTGCCAGCAGCTTAGCGGGCGGGGCTAACTATGGCTACACCTTC,CASSLAGGANYGYTF,-,TRBJ1-2,TRBV7-2,few
TGTGCCAGCAGCCTTGACTCCCGCACAGATACGCAGTATTTT,CASSLDSRTDTQYF,-,TRBJ2-3,TRBV7-2,many
TGTGCCACCAGTGGCCCTAGCGGGAGTGGGGGCTCCTACAATGAGCAGTTCTTC,CATSGPSGSGGSYNEQFF,TRBD2,TRBJ2-1,TRBV24-1,once
TGTGCCAGCAGTAAGGAGGGAATAGTATACACTGAAGCTTTCTTT,CASSKEGIVYTEAFF,-,TRBJ1-1,TRBV6-2/TRBV6-3,-
TGTGCCAGCAGTTCCGAGCCTCTGTCCTACGAGCAGTACTTC,CASSSEPLSYEQYF,-,TRBJ2-7,TRBV27,-
TGCAGTGCTAGAGAGGTCCGGGGACTAGCGGGCGAGCAGTACTTC,CSAREVRGLAGEQYF,TRBD2,TRBJ2-7,TRBV20-1,-
TGTGCCAGCAGCTTAGATGGAGGGGCAACTAATGAAAAACTGTTTTTT,CASSLDGGATNEKLFF,-,TRBJ1-4,TRBV7-9,once
TGCGCCAGCAGCTTGGCCGACGGCTCGGGTGGCTACACCTTC,CASSLADGSGGYTF,-,TRBJ1-2,TRBV5-1,-
TGTGCCAGAAGCCCCGGACCGGAGAACACAGATACGCAGTATTTT,CARSPGPENTDTQYF,-,TRBJ2-3,TRBV5-3,few
TGTGCCAGCAGCTCCAACCGGGCCGGGGAGCTGTTTTTT,CASSSNRAGELFF,-,TRBJ2-2,TRBV11-2,-
TGTGCCAGCAGTTGGGCACCGGGACAGGGTTTCGGTGGCAATCAGCCCCAGCATTTT,CASSWAPGQGFGGNQPQHF,TRBD1,TRBJ1-5,TRBV11-2,-
TGTGCCAGCAGTCTTCATACCGGGACAGGGGCCCACGAGCAGTACTTC,CASSLHTGTGAHEQYF,TRBD1,TRBJ2-7,TRBV12-3/TRBV12-4,-
TGTGCCAGCAGCCAAGGGTCGGGACAGAGCTCTGGAAACACCATATATTTT,CASSQGSGQSSGNTIYF,TRBD1,TRBJ1-3,TRBV3-1,-
TGTGCCAGCAGCTCCCGGTCCGATGAGCAGTTCTTC,CASSSRSDEQFF,-,TRBJ2-1,TRBV3-1,-
TGTGCCAGCAGCTTAAGCAGGGTCGGTGGCTACACCTTC,CASSLSRVGGYTF,-,TRBJ1-2,TRBV7-3,-
TGTGCCATCAGTGTCGGCGGGCACGAGCAGTACTTC,CAISVGGHEQYF,-,TRBJ2-7,TRBV10-3,few
TGTGCCAGCGTCGGACAGGGGAACACCGGGGAGCTGTTTTTT,CASVGQGNTGELFF,TRBD1,TRBJ2-2,TRBV10-3,-
TGTGCCATCAGCCGACAGACAGACTACGAGCAGTACTTC,CAISRQTDYEQYF,-,TRBJ2-7,TRBV10-3,-